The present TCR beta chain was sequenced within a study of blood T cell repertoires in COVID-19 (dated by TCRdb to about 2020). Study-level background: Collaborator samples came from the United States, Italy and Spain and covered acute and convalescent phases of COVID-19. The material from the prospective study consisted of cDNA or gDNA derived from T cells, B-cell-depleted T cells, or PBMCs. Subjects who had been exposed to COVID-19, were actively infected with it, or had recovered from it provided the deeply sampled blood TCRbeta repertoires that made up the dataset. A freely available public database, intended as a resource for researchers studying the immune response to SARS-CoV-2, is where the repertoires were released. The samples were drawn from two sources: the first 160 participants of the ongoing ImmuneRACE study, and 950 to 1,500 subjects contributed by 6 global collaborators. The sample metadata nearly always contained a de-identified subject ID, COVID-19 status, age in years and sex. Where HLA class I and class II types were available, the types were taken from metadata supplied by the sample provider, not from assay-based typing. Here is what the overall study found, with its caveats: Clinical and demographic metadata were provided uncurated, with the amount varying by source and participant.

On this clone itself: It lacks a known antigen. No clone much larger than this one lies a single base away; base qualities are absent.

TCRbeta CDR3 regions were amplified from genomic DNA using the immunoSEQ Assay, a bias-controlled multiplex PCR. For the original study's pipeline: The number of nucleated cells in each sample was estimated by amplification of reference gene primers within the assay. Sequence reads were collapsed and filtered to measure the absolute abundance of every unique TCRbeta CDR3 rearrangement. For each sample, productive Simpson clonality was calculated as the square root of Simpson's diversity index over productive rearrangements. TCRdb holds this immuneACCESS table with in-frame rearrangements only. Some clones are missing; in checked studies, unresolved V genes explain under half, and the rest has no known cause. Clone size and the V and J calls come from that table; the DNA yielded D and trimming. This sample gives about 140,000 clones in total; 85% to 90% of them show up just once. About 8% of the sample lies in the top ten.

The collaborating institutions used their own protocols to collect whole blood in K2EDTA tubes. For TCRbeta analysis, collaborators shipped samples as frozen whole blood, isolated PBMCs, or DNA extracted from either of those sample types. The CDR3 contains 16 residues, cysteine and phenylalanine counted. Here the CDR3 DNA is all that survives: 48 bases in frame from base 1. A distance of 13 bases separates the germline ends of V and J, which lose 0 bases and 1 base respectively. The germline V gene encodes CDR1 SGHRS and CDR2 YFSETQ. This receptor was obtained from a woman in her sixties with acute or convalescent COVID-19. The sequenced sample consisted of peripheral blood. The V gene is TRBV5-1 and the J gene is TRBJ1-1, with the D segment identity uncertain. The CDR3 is CASSLGLGRGNTEAFF. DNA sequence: TGCGCCAGCAGCTTGGGGCTCGGGCGGGGGAACACTGAAGCTTTCTTT.